These 21 T cell receptor beta chains were all obtained from the same sample, sequenced in a study of T cell clonality in common variable immunodeficiency. Profiled with immunoSEQ multiplex PCR; TCRdb holds only in-frame clones, not every one. The repertoire consists of around 40,000 clones, none detected only once. The material sequenced was peripheral blood mononuclear cells. The receptor set was obtained from a person aged 18 to 70 in good health.

This clone was seen ten or more times. Read coverage stops 3 residues before the CDR3 terminus; the germline J gene supplies the remainder. The V gene is TRBV20-1, the J gene TRBJ2-3; D perhaps matches TRBD2 (5 bases). This CDR3 has 15 amino acids. Germline CDR1 is DFQATT and CDR2 is SNEGSKA (reference sequence). With 2 bases removed from V and 2 bases from J, the gap between germline ends came to 14 bases. CDR3 in amino acids: CSARLRTAFTDTQYF. The DNA read from the CDR3 is TGCAGTGCTAGACTAAGGACTGCCTTCACAGATACG.

This clone was observed at least ten times. The read terminates 3 residues ahead of where the CDR3 ends, so the germline J gene completes it. The chain recombines TRBV19 with TRBJ2-3, with 9 positions matching TRBD1. V was pared by 4 bases and J by 2 bases, with 4 bases of the junction left unmatched. The CDR3 sequence is 15 residues long. Germline-derived CDR1 and CDR2 are LNHDA and SQIVND (reference sequence). CDR3: CASSTSQGATDTQYF. CDR3 bases read: TGTGCCAGTAGTACCTCACAGGGGGCCACAGATACG.

This clone was detected ten times or more. The read comes to an end 3 residues before the CDR3 does, leaving the germline J gene to fill in the end. The V gene is TRBV10-3, the J gene TRBJ1-1; 7 bases are a match to TRBD1. Unmatched junction bases numbered 6, after V lost 1 base and J lost 7 bases. The CDR3 sequence is 14 residues long. Germline assignment: CDR1 ENHRY and CDR2 SYGVKD. The part of the CDR3 DNA that was read is TGTGCCATCAGTGAGTTATACCGGGACAGTGAA. This codes for CAISELYRDSE. The whole CDR3 reads CAISELYRDSEAFF.

This clone was counted many times. From the germline J gene comes the end of the CDR3, since the read stops 3 residues before it. The rearrangement joins TRBV5-6 to TRBJ2-7, with 7 bases identical to TRBD2. Germline lookup yields CDR1 SGHDT and CDR2 YYEEEE. The junction had 7 bases not matched to a gene; V was cut back by 7 bases and J by 3 bases. The length of the CDR3 is 13 residues. CDR3 sequence: CASLDTGGYEQYF. CDR3 bases read: TGTGCCAGCCTAGACACGGGGGGCTACGAG. Full variable domain (outside the CDR3, taken from reference TRBV5-6 and TRBJ2-7): DAGVTQSPTHLIKTRGQQVTLRCSPKSGHDTVSWYQQALGQGPQFIFQYYEEEERQRGNFPDRFSGHQFPNYSSELNVNALLLGDSALYLCASLDTGGYEQYFGPGTRLTVT.

There are many counts of this clone. The CDR3 goes on 3 residues after the read ends, and that part is filled in from the germline J gene. The rearrangement joins TRBV12-3 or TRBV12-4 to TRBJ2-6; D gene uncertain. The CDR3 totals 13 residues. V lost 6 bases and J 4 bases, leaving 7 bases between the germline ends. The CDR3 sequence: CASRSTGANVLTF. The CDR3 bases that were read are TGTGCCAGCAGGTCCACAGGGGCCAACGTC.

This clone came up many times. From the germline J gene comes the end of the CDR3, since the read stops 3 residues before it. The chain carries TRBV29-1 and TRBJ1-1; D gene unclear. Germline CDR1 SQVTM, CDR2 ANQGSEA. Trimming left V 3 bases short and J 4 bases short, with 15 bases between. This CDR3 spans 14 amino acids. CDR3 region: CSVEGEQLTTEAFF. The DNA read from the CDR3 is TGCAGCGTTGAGGGTGAACAGCTGACCACTGAA.

This clone came up many times. CDR3 bases read: TGTGCCAGCATCGGTGCCAGAGGGGGGGCAAACGGC. Translating it yields CASIGARGGANG. The complete CDR3 sequence is CASIGARGGANGYTF. The chain uses TRBV12-3 or TRBV12-4 and TRBJ1-2, with D tentatively TRBD1 (6 bases). The read falls 3 residues short of the CDR3 end, and the missing part is taken from the germline J gene. The CDR3 runs 15 residues.

In its sample, this clone was seen many times. The CDR3 end falls 3 residues outside the read, so it is completed with the germline J gene. The chain combines TRBV7-9 with TRBJ2-3; possible D gene TRBD2, 6 bases. The V end was cut by 3 bases, the J end by 4 bases, with 11 bases between. The CDR3 is 14 residues long. Germline V gene data show CDR1 as SEHNR and CDR2 as FQNEAQ (reference sequence). CDR3 region: CASSFSGRADTQYF. CDR3 bases read: TGTGCCAGCAGCTTTAGCGGAAGGGCAGATACG.

This clone was detected many times. The read terminates 3 residues ahead of where the CDR3 ends, so the germline J gene completes it. The same CDR3 also results from other DNA sequences found in this sample. This chain links TRBV29-1 with TRBJ2-7, with a weak D call TRBD1 (6 bases). Looked up from germline, CDR1 is SQVTM and CDR2 is ANQGSEA. This CDR3 has 12 amino acids. CDR3 sequence: CSGIQGTYEQYF. The covered CDR3 bases are TGCAGTGGCATACAGGGTACCTACGAG.

This clone has ten or more counts. Sequencing ends 3 residues short of the CDR3 end; the germline J gene provides the rest. The V gene is TRBV7-8, the J gene TRBJ2-1; a possible D gene is TRBD2 (7 bases). This CDR3 has 16 amino acids. Germline V gene data show CDR1 as SGHVS and CDR2 as FQNEAQ. V gave up 4 bases and J gave up 5 bases, with 18 bases separating them. The CDR3 bases that were read are TGTGCCAGCAGCTCCCTTCGGGCGGGGGCCAACAATGAG. It encodes CASSSLRAGANNE. The CDR3 in full is CASSSLRAGANNEQFF. Using reference TRBV7-8 and TRBJ2-1 for the parts outside the CDR3, the full variable domain is GAGVSQSPRYKVAKRGQDVALRCDPISGHVSLFWYQQALGQGPEFLTYFQNEAQLDKSGLPSDRFFAERPEGSVSTLKIQRTQQEDSAVYLCASSSLRAGANNEQFFGPGTRLTVL.

Comment on this clone: Read sequence stops 3 residues before the CDR3 end, and the germline J gene provides the missing end. The chain uses TRBV19 and TRBJ1-2; D gene ambiguous. CDR1 LNHDA and CDR2 SQIVND come from the germline V gene (reference sequence). The CDR3 is 14 amino acids. CDR3 DNA, as far as it was read: TGTGCCAGTAGTCGACTAGCGGGAGTAGAGGAC. This sequence encodes CASSRLAGVED. The whole CDR3 protein reads CASSRLAGVEDYTF.

About this clone: The observed sequence ends 3 residues before the CDR3 terminus, with the missing tail filled in from the germline J gene. The genes are TRBV7-6 and TRBJ1-2; D remains ambiguous. Per germline, CDR1 SGHVS and CDR2 FNYEAQ. This CDR3 is 14 amino acids long. V gave up 5 bases and J gave up 3 bases, with 13 bases separating them. Partial CDR3 DNA: TGTGCCAGCAGCCCCCAAATAGTGGACTATGGC. The encoded protein is CASSPQIVDYG. The whole CDR3 protein is CASSPQIVDYGYTF.

The sample holds many counts of this clone. Germline and junction disagree at one end, which may indicate a read error. Sequencing ends 3 residues short of the CDR3 end; the germline J gene provides the rest. The chain employs TRBV4-2 and TRBJ2-7; 7 bases are shared with TRBD1. The CDR3 has 12 amino acids. Germline V gene lookup returns CDR1 LGHNA and CDR2 YNFKEQ. CDR3 DNA (partial): TGCGCCAGCAGCCATCACAGGGGCGAG. This codes for CASSHHRGE. The complete CDR3 protein is CASSHHRGEQYF.

The table lists this clone with many counts. With the read ending 3 residues before the CDR3 end, the germline J gene is used to fill in that end. The chain combines TRBV20-1 with TRBJ2-3, with D perhaps matching TRBD1 or TRBD2 (6 bases each). Germline V gene sequence: CDR1 DFQATT, CDR2 SNEGSKA (reference sequence). The CDR3 runs to 13 residues. The sequenced part of the CDR3 DNA is TGCAGTGCTAAAACACAGGGACGGGAGACG. It specifies CSAKTQGRET. The complete CDR3 protein is CSAKTQGRETQYF.

This clone has a count of ten or more. Sequencing ends 3 residues short of the CDR3 end; the germline J gene provides the rest. The chain combines TRBV5-1 with TRBJ1-4; 7 bases are a match to TRBD1. Trimming at V came to 4 bases and at J to 3 bases, leaving 9 bases not matched to a gene. CDR3 size: 16 residues. The germline V gene has CDR1 SGHRS and CDR2 YFSETQ. The chain's CDR3 is CASSHLDREANEKLFF. The CDR3 bases that were read are TGCGCCAGCAGCCACCTTGACAGGGAGGCTAATGAAAAA.

This clone was observed at least ten times. The read ends 3 residues early relative to the CDR3; the germline J gene fills the gap. V and J are TRBV7-2 and TRBJ1-2, with a possible D match to TRBD1 (5 bases). Trimming left V 2 bases short and J 2 bases short, with 6 bases between. Germline CDR1 is SGHTA and CDR2 is FQGNSA. The CDR3 consists of 13 residues. Incomplete CDR3 DNA: TGTGCCAGCAGCTTAAGGGGAAACTATGGC. It specifies CASSLRGNYG. From start to end, the CDR3 is CASSLRGNYGYTF.

This clone appeared a few times. The read falls 3 residues short of the CDR3 end, and the missing part is taken from the germline J gene. The gene calls are TRBV2 and TRBJ1-2, with 8 bases that match TRBD1. The CDR3 is 14 amino acids. Germline CDR1 SNHLY, CDR2 FYNNEI. V trimming: 6 bases; J trimming: 4 bases; junction bases outside the gene matches: 7. CDR3 bases read: TGTGCCAGCAGAGCTACCGGGACAGGCTATGGC. Its translation is CASRATGTGYG. The full CDR3 protein reads CASRATGTGYGYTF.

There are many counts of this clone. The CDR3 end is not reached by the read, which stops 3 residues before it; the germline J gene fills it in. The chain couples TRBV2 to TRBJ2-3, with D unclear. Germline CDR1 SNHLY, CDR2 FYNNEI. Trimming pared 7 bases from V and 0 bases from J, leaving 8 bases between. The CDR3 loop spans 13 amino acids. The CDR3 spells CASKGRSTDTQYF. CDR3 DNA (partial): TGTGCCAGCAAAGGCAGAAGCACAGATACG.

There are a few counts of this clone. Read data end 3 residues before the CDR3 end; the end is taken from the germline J gene. The V gene is TRBV18, the J gene TRBJ2-5; perhaps TRBD2 as D (6 bases). In germline, CDR1 is KGHSH, CDR2 LQKENI. The CDR3 is 14 amino acids. The sequenced part of the CDR3 DNA is TGTGCCAGCTCACTCGAGCGGGCCACAGATACC. This codes for CASSLERATDT. The full CDR3 reads CASSLERATDTQYF.

This clone has a count of ten or more. The CDR3 end falls 3 residues outside the read, so it is completed with the germline J gene. V is TRBV18 and J is TRBJ2-3; TRBD1 matches 9 bases. Germline assignment: CDR1 KGHSH and CDR2 LQKENI. The ends lost 3 bases at V and 3 bases at J; junction bases unmatched: 10. CDR3 length: 17 residues. CDR3: CASSPDFRDRVTDTQYF. Incomplete CDR3 DNA: TGTGCCAGCTCACCCGACTTCCGGGACAGGGTAACAGATACG.

This clone was detected ten times or more. Read coverage stops 3 residues before the CDR3 terminus; the germline J gene supplies the remainder. The genes are TRBV6-2 or TRBV6-3 and TRBJ2-7, with D uncertain. CDR1 is MNHEY and CDR2 is SVGEGT in the germline V gene. Trimming left V 5 bases short and J 3 bases short, with 11 bases between. The CDR3 contains 13 residues. The CDR3 region is CASSLSRIYEQYF. Partial CDR3 DNA: TGTGCCAGCAGTCTCTCGCGGATCTACGAG.